This T cell receptor beta chain was documented in a study of cytomegalovirus exposure and HLA in healthy donors. V dropped 1 base and J dropped 3 bases, with 10 bases sitting between them. The CDR3 contains 14 residues. Germline V lookup: CDR1 MNHNS, CDR2 SASEGT. With 60 Vbeta and 13 Jbeta primers, the PCR was carried out. Measured with immunoSEQ multiplex PCR; TCRdb has only the in-frame clones, and not every one. The sample gives 310,000 or so clones, over 85% of which show up once; about 2% is in the top ten. Of note for this clone: Its specificity is not known.

General study findings and limits: Reports state that TCR beta sequences accurately predicted most subjects' HLA-A and HLA-B alleles. Researchers left out some V segments, among them TRBV6-2 and TRBV6-3, as indistinguishable. As a later analysis showed, a missense DCLRE1C variant was linked to trimming of TCR beta V- and J-genes.

Sequencing input: PBMCs. V is TRBV6-1 and J is TRBJ2-7, with D possibly matching TRBD1 (5 bases). This receptor was identified in a woman younger than 35 in good health and CMV-seronegative. CDR3 DNA sequence: TGTGCCAGCAGTGAAGTGGGCAGGGACTACGAGCAGTACTTC. The encoded protein is CASSEVGRDYEQYF.